This entry lists 13 T cell receptor beta chains sequenced from one sample in a study of technical replicates of blood from a handful of donors. The method was immunoSEQ multiplex PCR; TCRdb's version includes in-frame clones alone and lacks a portion of them. In the table there are 75,000 to 95,000 clones, about 93% of which are singletons. Sequenced sample: T cells isolated from PBMCs. Receptor source: a human donor in good health.

In nucleotides, the CDR3 is TGCGCCAGCAGGGGACAGGGCCTCTGGGAGCAGTACTTC. It yields the protein CASRGQGLWEQYF. J is TRBJ2-7 and V is TRBV5-1; 9 nucleotides match TRBD1. V was pared by 5 bases and J by 7 bases, with 7 bases of the junction left unmatched. CDR1 SGHRS and CDR2 YFSETQ come from the germline V gene. This CDR3 contains 13 residues.

The chain is built from TRBV11-2 and TRBJ1-1; D is unclear. V lost 3 bases, J lost 1 base, and 12 bases lay in between. The CDR3 loop spans 15 amino acids. The germline gives CDR1 SGHAT, CDR2 FQNNGV. The CDR3 nucleotides read TGTGCCAGCAGCTTGGTTGCCCCGGGGAACACTGAAGCTTTCTTT. It yields the protein CASSLVAPGNTEAFF.

This chain connects TRBV10-3 to TRBJ1-2, with D hard to call. Germline V lookup: CDR1 ENHRY, CDR2 SYGVKD. V lost 0 bases to trimming and J lost 4 bases, with 12 bases between them. The CDR3 loop spans 15 amino acids. CDR3 DNA: TGTGCCATCAGTGAGTCGGTGTTGAGGAGCTATGGCTACACCTTC. Residues: CAISESVLRSYGYTF.

The J gene is TRBJ1-2, the V gene TRBV11-2; the D gene is possibly TRBD1 (5 bases). Trimming pared 5 bases from V and 3 bases from J, leaving 22 bases between. CDR3 size: 17 residues. From germline, CDR1 is SGHAT and CDR2 FQNNGV. The CDR3 nucleotides read TGTGCCAGCAGCCCAGATAGCAGGGCCCAGTCTGACTATGGCTACACCTTC. It yields the protein CASSPDSRAQSDYGYTF.

The V and J genes are TRBV2 and TRBJ2-1; perhaps TRBD2 as D (5 bases). V was shortened by 7 bases and J by 2 bases, with 9 bases between the two germline ends. The CDR3 has 13 residues. The germline gives CDR1 SNHLY, CDR2 FYNNEI. CDR3 sequence reads: CASNQEAYNEQFF. As DNA, the CDR3 is TGTGCCAGCAATCAGGAGGCCTACAATGAGCAGTTCTTC.

The chain joins TRBV2 to TRBJ2-1, with a possible D match to TRBD2 (5 bases). This CDR3 region has 15 residues. In germline, CDR1 is SNHLY, CDR2 FYNNEI. Trimming shortened V by 2 bases and J by 3 bases, and 11 bases separated the two germline ends. In DNA form, the CDR3 reads TGTGCCAGCAGTGAATGGTCTAGCAGCTACAATGAGCAGTTCTTC. This gives the protein CASSEWSSSYNEQFF.

The rearrangement links TRBV5-1 to TRBJ2-3, with D maybe TRBD1 (5 bases). The CDR3 is 14 amino acids. CDR1 SGHRS and CDR2 YFSETQ come from the germline V gene. The V and J ends lost 4 bases and 4 bases respectively, with 13 bases between them. CDR3: CASSQGPSPDTQYF. The CDR3 DNA follows: TGCGCCAGCAGCCAGGGCCCTTCGCCAGATACGCAGTATTTT.

The rearrangement links TRBV9 to TRBJ1-3; 9 bases line up with TRBD1. V lost 3 bases to trimming and J lost 0 bases; unmatched junction nucleotides: 10. The CDR3 has 18 residues. CDR1 is SGDLS and CDR2 is YYNGEE in the germline V gene. CDR3 sequence: CASSAGTGSPISGNTIYF. The DNA for the CDR3 is TGTGCCAGCAGCGCCGGGACAGGGAGTCCTATCTCTGGAAACACCATATATTTT.

V and J are TRBV10-3 and TRBJ2-4; the match to TRBD2 covers 9 bases. The CDR3 sequence is 17 residues long. Trimming took 6 bases from V and 2 from J; bases not matched to a gene: 11. Germline values: CDR1 ENHRY, CDR2 SYGVKD. CDR3 region: CAISPRLAEDSKNIQYF. The CDR3 bases are TGTGCCATCAGCCCGCGACTAGCGGAGGACTCCAAAAACATTCAGTACTTC.

This clone has more than one count but fewer than ten. V gene TRBV29-1 combines with J gene TRBJ1-1; D unresolved. Trimming removed 8 bases at V and 4 bases at J, with 14 bases between. The CDR3 totals 12 residues. CDR1 is SQVTM and CDR2 is ANQGSEA in the germline V gene. CDR3 sequence: CSPVRAGTEAFF. The DNA for the CDR3 is TGCAGCCCGGTGAGGGCTGGCACTGAAGCTTTCTTT. The whole variable domain, filled in from reference TRBV29-1 and TRBJ1-1, reads SAVISQKPSRDICQRGTSLTIQCQVDSQVTMMFWYRQQPGQSLTLIATANQGSEATYESGFVIDKFPISRPNLTFSTLTVSNMSPEDSSIYLCSPVRAGTEAFFGQGTRLTVV.

This clone was seen more than once but under ten times. The chain combines TRBV29-1 with TRBJ2-1, with 10 positions matching TRBD2. The V segment lost 1 base and the J segment 4 bases; nucleotides outside the gene matches: 4. From germline, CDR1 is SQVTM and CDR2 ANQGSEA. The CDR3 runs 15 residues. CDR3: CSVEVSGGLYNEQFF. In DNA form, the CDR3 reads TGCAGCGTTGAAGTTAGCGGGGGGCTATACAATGAGCAGTTCTTC.

In its sample, this clone was seen once. The chain recombines TRBV5-1 with TRBJ1-2; D perhaps matches TRBD1 (5 bases). The V end lost 0 bases, the J end lost 8 bases, and 20 bases lay between the germline ends. The CDR3 covers 16 residues. Per the germline V gene, CDR1 is SGHRS and CDR2 is YFSETQ. The CDR3 region has the DNA TGCGCCAGCAGCTTGGCCGGGGCCGGGAGGGCTGGAGGCTACACCTTC. It is translated as CASSLAGAGRAGGYTF.

V usage is TRBV9 and J usage is TRBJ2-2, with TRBD2 identical over 13 bases. Trimming took 4 bases from V and 7 from J; bases not matched to a gene: 16. The CDR3 contains 19 residues. Looked up from germline, CDR1 is SGDLS and CDR2 is YYNGEE. The DNA for the CDR3 is TGTGCCAGCAGCTTCACCGGACTAGCGGGGGCCGTGGGTGGCGGGGAGCTGTTTTTT. This gives the protein CASSFTGLAGAVGGGELFF. Variable domain in full (rest from reference TRBV9 and TRBJ2-2): DSGVTQTPKHLITATGQRVTLRCSPRSGDLSVYWYQQSLDQGLQFLIQYYNGEERAKGNILERFSAQQFPDLHSELNLSSLELGDSALYFCASSFTGLAGAVGGGELFFGEGSRLTVL.